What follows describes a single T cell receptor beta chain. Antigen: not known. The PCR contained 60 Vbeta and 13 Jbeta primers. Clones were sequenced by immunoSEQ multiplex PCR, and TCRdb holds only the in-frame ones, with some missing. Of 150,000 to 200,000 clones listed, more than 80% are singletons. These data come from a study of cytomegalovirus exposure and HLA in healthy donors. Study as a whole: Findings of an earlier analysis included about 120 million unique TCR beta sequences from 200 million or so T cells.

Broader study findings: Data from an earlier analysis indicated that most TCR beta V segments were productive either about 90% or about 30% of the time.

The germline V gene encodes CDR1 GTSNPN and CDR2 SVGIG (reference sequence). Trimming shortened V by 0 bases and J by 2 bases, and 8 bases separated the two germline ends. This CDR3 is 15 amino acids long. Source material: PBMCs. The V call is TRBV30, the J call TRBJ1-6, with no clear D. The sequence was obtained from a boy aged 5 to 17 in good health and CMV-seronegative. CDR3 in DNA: TGTGCCTGGAGTGTTGGGCCCCCCTATAATTCACCCCTCCACTTT. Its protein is CAWSVGPPYNSPLHF.